A selection of T cell receptor beta chains follows, all from one sample in a study of cytotoxic CD8 clonotypes in ibrutinib-treated CLL. Profiled with immunoSEQ multiplex PCR; TCRdb holds only in-frame clones, not every one. Here the sample spans roughly 14,000 clones, roughly 70% being singletons. The sample consisted of PBMCs, taken before ibrutinib treatment. Receptors were obtained from a human donor with chronic lymphocytic leukemia. CDR3s include the opening cysteine and the closing phenylalanine or tryptophan.

CDR3 protein: CASSLGEGETQYF
CDR3 length: 13
V gene: TRBV11-1

CDR3 protein: CASSFGGSYGYTF
CDR3 length: 13
V gene: TRBV28

CDR3 protein: CASSLPEGQAGSNIQYF
CDR3 length: 17
V gene: TRBV28

CDR3 protein: CASSPQGGGATYEQYF
CDR3 length: 16
V gene: TRBV7-3

CDR3 protein: CASTWQPLETQYF
CDR3 length: 13
V gene: TRBV2

CDR3 protein: CSAGLAEQYF
CDR3 length: 10
V gene: TRBV20-1

CDR3 protein: CASSYLGTVVWEQYF
CDR3 length: 15
V gene: TRBV6-6

CDR3 protein: CASSLADRYEQYF
CDR3 length: 13
V gene: TRBV28

CDR3 protein: CASSQAGAGRFF
CDR3 length: 12
V gene: TRBV4-2

CDR3 protein: CASSLGDGYTF
CDR3 length: 11
V gene: TRBV7-2

CDR3 protein: CASSPRQPANSPLHF
CDR3 length: 15
V gene: TRBV6-1

CDR3 protein: CAWRGSDTQYF
CDR3 length: 11
V gene: TRBV30

CDR3 protein: CASSSWLGSNQPQHF
CDR3 length: 15
V gene: TRBV2

CDR3 protein: CASSLEVGRYSNQPQHF
CDR3 length: 17
V gene: TRBV7-2

CDR3 protein: CASSEAWGIGNSPLHF
CDR3 length: 16
V gene: TRBV2

CDR3 protein: CALWGTSYEQYF
CDR3 length: 12
V gene: TRBV30

CDR3 protein: CASSVLAGGAYEQYF
CDR3 length: 15
V gene: TRBV6-5

CDR3 protein: CASSSKAGGITDTQYF
CDR3 length: 16
V gene: TRBV6-5

CDR3 protein: CAWSTPGQGAPYEQYF
CDR3 length: 16
V gene: TRBV30

CDR3 protein: CASIPSGPYNEQFF
CDR3 length: 14
V gene: TRBV27

CDR3 protein: CASSYLGPNTGELFF
CDR3 length: 15
V gene: TRBV6-6

CDR3 protein: CASSKGEPSYEQYF
CDR3 length: 14
V gene: TRBV18

CDR3 protein: CASSLTDTQYF
CDR3 length: 11
V gene: TRBV7-2

CDR3 protein: CASSVWGSAVGYEQYF
CDR3 length: 16
V gene: TRBV9

CDR3 protein: CASSPDTYEQYF
CDR3 length: 12
V gene: TRBV11-2

CDR3 protein: CASRPPGSEKLFF
CDR3 length: 13
V gene: TRBV6-6